The present entry profiles one T cell receptor beta chain with its context. Its antigen is not known. V lost 3 bases and J lost 6; bases outside the gene matches: 5. The CDR3 has 16 amino acids. CDR1 is SGHRS, CDR2 YFSETQ, per germline. The data derive from a study of cytomegalovirus exposure and HLA in healthy donors. Overall study findings and caveats: It was only CMV serostatus that was available as immune exposure information. A highly shared variant cluster was judged a likely technical artifact.

PCR involved 60 Vbeta and 13 Jbeta primers. Profiling relied on immunoSEQ multiplex PCR, and the TCRdb table lists in-frame clones only, not all of them. The data contain over 90,000 clones, approximately 74% of them seen just once; the ten biggest clones take up roughly 15%. The sequence was collected from a woman in her sixties or seventies in good health and CMV-seropositive. Sequenced input: PBMCs. The V gene is TRBV5-1, the J gene TRBJ1-6; 11 positions agree with TRBD1. The CDR3 spells CASSSQGTGGNSPLHF. DNA for the CDR3: TGCGCCAGCAGCTCGCAGGGGACAGGGGGTAATTCACCCCTCCACTTT.